Below are 31 T cell receptor beta chains sequenced from a single sample in a study of Ad26.COV2.S vaccination and SARS-CoV-2 variants. Treatment defined: 15 to 20 received Ad26.COV2.S at low or high dose, single or two shots; 5 received placebo; per-sample allocation not given. Sampling happened 63 days after the first vaccine or placebo injection. Only in-frame clones appear in the TCRdb table, and some are missing; sequencing was by immunoSEQ multiplex PCR. The sample consists of roughly 700,000 clones, about 89% of them appearing once. Sequenced here: peripheral blood, sampled in a trial of Ad26.COV2.S vaccine versus placebo. The source is a person aged 18-65 years who received the Ad26.COV2.S COVID-19 vaccine or a placebo.

This chain uses TRBV19 with TRBJ1-2, with D possibly matching TRBD1 (5 bases). This CDR3 spans 13 amino acids. From germline, CDR1 is LNHDA and CDR2 SQIVND (reference sequence). Trimming took 8 bases from V and 4 from J, leaving 14 bases between them. Here the CDR3 DNA reads TGTGCCAGTGGGGACGGCCCTGGCTATGGCTACACCTTC. Its translation is CASGDGPGYGYTF.

The rearrangement joins TRBV7-9 to TRBJ2-3; 7 bases match TRBD1. Germline V gives CDR1 SEHNR, CDR2 FQNEAQ (reference sequence). Unmatched junction bases numbered 8, after V lost 5 bases and J lost 0 bases. The CDR3 is made up of 16 amino acids. The CDR3 DNA reads as TGTGCCAGCAGCCCTGGGACAGCCTATAGCACAGATACGCAGTATTTT. This encodes CASSPGTAYSTDTQYF.

The V gene is TRBV29-1, the J gene TRBJ1-2, with unresolved D. Deletions cut 4 bases from V and 0 bases from J, with 3 bases between. Germline V gives CDR1 SQVTM, CDR2 ANQGSEA. This CDR3 spans 11 amino acids. CDR3 coding DNA: TGCAGCGTTGGCGCTAACTATGGCTACACCTTC. Translating it yields CSVGANYGYTF.

The chain links TRBV5-7 to TRBJ1-5, with a weak D call TRBD1 (5 bases). TRBV5-7 is treated as an ORF (open reading frame) with a function not yet certain. Trimming left V 4 bases short and J 3 bases short, with 14 bases between. The CDR3 runs 15 residues. CDR3 in amino acids: CASSRPEGHNQPQHF. CDR3 DNA sequence: TGTGCCAGCAGCAGACCGGAGGGGCACAATCAGCCCCAGCATTTT.

The V and J genes are TRBV10-3 and TRBJ2-7, with 8 bases fitting TRBD1. This CDR3 has 14 residues. Germline V gene sequence: CDR1 ENHRY, CDR2 SYGVKD. Trimming removed 8 bases from V and 3 bases from J; junction bases left unmatched: 9. The CDR3 protein is CAIRPSGTGYEQYF. For the CDR3, the DNA is TGTGCCATCCGCCCCTCCGGGACAGGCTACGAGCAGTACTTC.

The chain joins TRBV19 to TRBJ2-7, with D possibly being TRBD1 (6 bases). CDR1 and CDR2 from the germline V gene are LNHDA and SQIVND (reference sequence). This CDR3 spans 15 amino acids. Trimming stripped 4 bases from V and 7 bases from J, with 20 bases between. CDR3 amino acids: CASSNRDTRAGEQYF. CDR3 bases: TGTGCCAGTAGTAACCGGGACACTAGGGCGGGTGAGCAGTACTTC. Looking up the rest from reference TRBV19 and TRBJ2-7 gives the full variable domain: DGGITQSPKYLFRKEGQNVTLSCEQNLNHDAMYWYRQDPGQGLRLIYYSQIVNDFQKGDIAEGYSVSREKKESFPLTVTSAQKNPTAFYLCASSNRDTRAGEQYFGPGTRLTVT.

This chain joins TRBV5-1 and TRBJ2-2; no definite D call. The CDR3 loop spans 13 amino acids. The germline gives CDR1 SGHRS, CDR2 YFSETQ. Trimming cost V 0 bases and J 7 bases, with 7 bases left between them. The CDR3 DNA is TGCGCCAGCAGCTTGGTGGGGATCGGGGAGCTGTTTTTT. Amino acids: CASSLVGIGELFF.

The chain has TRBV27 and TRBJ2-2, with D perhaps TRBD1 or TRBD2 (5 bases each). With 2 bases removed from V and 0 bases from J, the gap between germline ends came to 7 bases. Germline loops: CDR1 MNHEY, CDR2 SMNVEV (reference sequence). The CDR3 contains 15 residues. CDR3 residues: CASSLMGANTGELFF. As DNA, the CDR3 is TGTGCCAGCAGTTTAATGGGGGCGAACACCGGGGAGCTGTTTTTT.

The V call is TRBV6-2 or TRBV6-3, the J call TRBJ1-2; TRBD1 matches 9 bases. J was trimmed by 0 bases and V by 5 bases; bases with no gene match: 4. Germline V gene sequence: CDR1 MNHEY, CDR2 SVGEGT. CDR3 length: 15 residues. The DNA for the CDR3 is TGTGCCAGCAGTCGGACAGGGGAAGCTAACTATGGCTACACCTTC. Its protein is CASSRTGEANYGYTF.

The chain recombines TRBV18 with TRBJ1-4; D possibly corresponds to TRBD1 (5 bases). Germline assignment: CDR1 KGHSH and CDR2 LQKENI. V lost 3 bases and J lost 0, with 11 bases in between. The CDR3 has 16 residues. DNA of the CDR3: TGTGCCAGCTCACCGCGGACACTCGCAACTAATGAAAAACTGTTTTTT. Translation: CASSPRTLATNEKLFF.

The chain combines TRBV15 with TRBJ2-2; 9 bases match TRBD2. The junction had 6 bases not matched to a gene; V was cut back by 0 bases and J by 4 bases. The germline V gene encodes CDR1 LNHNV and CDR2 YYDKDF (reference sequence). The CDR3 length is 17 residues. CDR3 nucleotides: TGTGCCACCAGCAGAGATTTGGGACTAGCTTTCACCGGGGAGCTGTTTTTT. It codes for CATSRDLGLAFTGELFF. The full variable domain, completed using reference TRBV15 and TRBJ2-2, is DAMVIQNPRYQVTQFGKPVTLSCSQTLNHNVMYWYQQKSSQAPKLLFHYYDKDFNNEADTPDNFQSRRPNTSFCFLDIRSPGLGDTAMYLCATSRDLGLAFTGELFFGEGSRLTVL.

This clone was picked up one time. The chain carries TRBV6-1 and TRBJ1-2; D uncertain. This CDR3 has 15 residues. V was shortened by 3 bases and J by 2 bases, with 13 bases between the two germline ends. Germline values: CDR1 MNHNS, CDR2 SASEGT. CDR3: CASSESHRNNYGYTF. In DNA, the CDR3 is TGTGCCAGCAGTGAGTCCCACAGAAACAACTATGGCTACACCTTC.

In its sample, this clone was seen once. This sequence joins TRBV19 and TRBJ1-1, with D possibly TRBD1 on 5 matching bases. The CDR3 covers 14 residues. The V gene lost 5 bases and the J gene lost 4 bases, with 14 bases spanning the gap. Germline V lookup: CDR1 LNHDA, CDR2 SQIVND (reference sequence). DNA for the CDR3: TGTGCCAGTAGTCCGGGAGCCGGGGGCACTGAAGCTTTCTTT. It translates to CASSPGAGGTEAFF.

The chain joins TRBV19 to TRBJ2-1; 8 positions agree with TRBD2. The CDR3 is made up of 14 amino acids. The germline gives CDR1 LNHDA, CDR2 SQIVND (reference sequence). Unmatched junction bases numbered 4, after V lost 5 bases and J lost 4 bases. The CDR3 DNA is TGTGCCAGTAGTGAGGGACTAGGTTACAATGAGCAGTTCTTC. It encodes CASSEGLGYNEQFF. Full variable domain (outside the CDR3, taken from reference TRBV19 and TRBJ2-1): DGGITQSPKYLFRKEGQNVTLSCEQNLNHDAMYWYRQDPGQGLRLIYYSQIVNDFQKGDIAEGYSVSREKKESFPLTVTSAQKNPTAFYLCASSEGLGYNEQFFGPGTRLTVL.

The chain employs TRBV7-9 and TRBJ2-7, with unresolved D. V dropped 6 bases and J dropped 1 base, with 7 bases sitting between them. From germline, CDR1 is SEHNR and CDR2 FQNEAQ (reference sequence). This CDR3 is 12 amino acids long. CDR3 coding DNA: TGTGCCAGCAGTCATACGTCCTACGAGCAGTACTTC. Its protein is CASSHTSYEQYF.

This clone is a singleton in its sample. The CDR3 nucleotides read TGCGCCAGCAGCCAAGAAGGTCTAGCAAGAAGCTCCCATGAGCAGTTCTTC. Residues: CASSQEGLARSSHEQFF. This chain joins TRBV4-3 and TRBJ2-1, with D tentatively TRBD2 (5 bases). The germline V and J ends were trimmed by 0 bases and 8 bases, with 20 bases remaining between them. The CDR3 extends over 17 amino acids. Germline CDR1 LGHNA, CDR2 YSLEER.

This clone appeared once. The chain combines TRBV3-1 (or the pseudogene TRBV3-2) with TRBJ2-3, with 10 bases aligning to TRBD2. Germline V gene data show CDR1 as LGHDT and CDR2 as YNNKEL (reference sequence). The CDR3 totals 16 residues. V dropped 5 bases and J dropped 0; count of bases not matched to a gene: 5. The CDR3 loop reads CASSSQRGGSTDTQYF. The CDR3 DNA reads as TGTGCCAGCAGCTCCCAGCGGGGGGGCAGCACAGATACGCAGTATTTT.

V is TRBV19 and J is TRBJ2-7, with 8 nucleotides matching TRBD2. With V trimmed by 5 bases and J by 2 bases, 8 bases remained unmatched. CDR1 LNHDA and CDR2 SQIVND come from the germline V gene (reference sequence). This CDR3 has 15 residues. In nucleotides, the CDR3 is TGTGCCAGTAGTTCCCAGGGAGCGGGGGCCTACGAGCAGTACTTC. Translating it yields CASSSQGAGAYEQYF.

The genes are TRBV2 and TRBJ2-2, with a weak D call TRBD1 (6 bases). The CDR3 totals 13 residues. V gave up 6 bases and J gave up 5 bases, with 10 bases separating them. In germline, CDR1 is SNHLY, CDR2 FYNNEI. The CDR3 coding sequence is TGTGCCAGCAGCGACAGGAGGACCGGGGAGCTGTTTTTT. As protein: CASSDRRTGELFF.

The rearrangement uses TRBV6-2 or TRBV6-3 and TRBJ2-5, with D perhaps TRBD1 (5 bases). The ends were cut back, 5 bases at V and 5 bases at J, with 18 bases in the middle. Germline loops: CDR1 MNHEY, CDR2 SVGEGT. This CDR3 is 15 amino acids long. CDR3 coding DNA: TGTGCCAGCAGTCCACGATTAACCCCAGGGGAGACCCAGTACTTC. It encodes CASSPRLTPGETQYF.

This sequence joins TRBV27 and TRBJ1-4; D possibly corresponds to TRBD1 (5 bases). The CDR3 is 14 residues long. Trimming shortened V by 3 bases and J by 7 bases, and 12 bases separated the two germline ends. CDR1 and CDR2 (germline): MNHEY, SMNVEV (reference sequence). The CDR3 bases are TGTGCCAGCAGTTTGCAGGGAACGGGTGAAAAACTGTTTTTT. Amino acid sequence: CASSLQGTGEKLFF. The full variable domain, its missing parts supplied by reference TRBV27 and TRBJ1-4, is EAQVTQNPRYLITVTGKKLTVTCSQNMNHEYMSWYRQDPGLGLRQIYYSMNVEVTDKGDVPEGYKVSRKEKRNFPLILESPSPNQTSLYFCASSLQGTGEKLFFGSGTQLSVL.

The chain has TRBV3-1 (or the pseudogene TRBV3-2) and TRBJ2-4, with D unclear. In germline, CDR1 is LGHDT, CDR2 YNNKEL (reference sequence). The CDR3 loop spans 14 amino acids. V was pared by 0 bases and J by 2 bases, with 5 bases between. Here the CDR3 reads CASSQEGSKNIQYF. The CDR3 DNA is TGTGCCAGCAGCCAAGAAGGGTCCAAAAACATTCAGTACTTC.

V is TRBV30 and J is TRBJ2-1; weak D call: TRBD2 (5 bases). The CDR3 spans 14 residues. CDR1 and CDR2 from the germline V gene are GTSNPN and SVGIG (reference sequence). With 0 bases removed from V and 3 bases from J, the gap between germline ends came to 9 bases. In nucleotides, the CDR3 is TGTGCCTGGAGTGTACACAGCGGCTACAATGAGCAGTTCTTC. This codes for CAWSVHSGYNEQFF.

The table lists this clone with a few counts. The same CDR3 also results from other DNA sequences found in this sample. The chain combines TRBV3-1 (or the pseudogene TRBV3-2) with TRBJ2-7; D ambiguous. Trimming shortened V by 0 bases and J by 2 bases, and 5 bases separated the two germline ends. The germline V gene encodes CDR1 LGHDT and CDR2 YNNKEL (reference sequence). The CDR3 is 13 residues long. CDR3 nucleotides: TGTGCCAGCAGCCAAGATCCGCCCTACGAGCAGTACTTC. Its protein is CASSQDPPYEQYF.

V gene TRBV11-2 combines with J gene TRBJ1-2; D remains unclear. V was shortened by 0 bases and J by 4 bases, with 12 bases between the two germline ends. CDR1 is SGHAT, CDR2 FQNNGV, per germline. CDR3 length: 15 residues. The CDR3 loop is CASSLEPFDVYGYTF. CDR3 nucleotides: TGTGCCAGCAGCTTAGAACCCTTCGATGTCTATGGCTACACCTTC. Drawing the rest from reference TRBV11-2 and TRBJ1-2, the complete variable domain is EAGVAQSPRYKIIEKRQSVAFWCNPISGHATLYWYQQILGQGPKLLIQFQNNGVVDDSQLPKDRFSAERLKGVDSTLKIQPAKLEDSAVYLCASSLEPFDVYGYTFGSGTRLTVV.

The CDR3 DNA reads TGTGCCAGCAGCCCTTTTTCCCACATACAAGAGACCCAGTACTTC. It specifies CASSPFSHIQETQYF. This chain uses TRBV9 with TRBJ2-5; D is ambiguous. V was trimmed by 4 bases and J by 2 bases, leaving 15 bases between them. Germline lookup yields CDR1 SGDLS and CDR2 YYNGEE. The CDR3 has 15 residues.

This rearrangement joins TRBV10-2 to TRBJ2-6; D gene ambiguous. In germline, CDR1 is WSHSY, CDR2 SAAADI. This CDR3 spans 15 amino acids. The V and J ends lost 8 bases and 0 bases respectively, with 11 bases between them. This chain's CDR3 is CASAPLFSGANVLTF. The CDR3 DNA sequence: TGCGCCAGCGCCCCCCTGTTCTCTGGGGCCAACGTCCTGACTTTC.

As to this clone: Its ends do not fully match the called genes, so a read error is possible. The chain employs TRBV5-4 and TRBJ1-2; TRBD1 agrees at 7 bases. This CDR3 region has 12 residues. Germline CDR1 and CDR2: SGHNT and YYREEE (reference sequence). The DNA of the CDR3 is TGTGCCAGCAGCAAACCCCCAGGGGGGAATTACTTC. This translates into CASSKPPGGNYF.

This clone is a singleton in its sample. This chain joins TRBV5-1 and TRBJ2-2; 16 nucleotides agree with TRBD2. Trimming cost V 4 bases and J 4 bases; bases outside gene matches: 10. The germline CDR1 and CDR2 sequences are SGHRS and YFSETQ. This CDR3 comprises 19 residues. CDR3 sequence: CASSPGLAGGSGLTGELFF. In DNA form, the CDR3 reads TGCGCCAGCAGCCCGGGACTAGCGGGAGGGTCAGGTCTCACCGGGGAGCTGTTTTTT. Combining the CDR3 with reference TRBV5-1 and TRBJ2-2 gives the whole variable domain KAGVTQTPRYLIKTRGQQVTLSCSPISGHRSVSWYQQTPGQGLQFLFEYFSETQRNKGNFPGRFSGRQFSNSRSEMNVSTLELGDSALYLCASSPGLAGGSGLTGELFFGEGSRLTVL.

CDR3 nucleotides: TGTGCCACCCACGTGTCAGGCAATCAGCCCCAGCATTTT. Its protein product is CATHVSGNQPQHF. This sequence joins TRBV6-5 and TRBJ1-5; no definite D call. The CDR3 has 13 residues. Germline assignment: CDR1 MNHEY and CDR2 SVGAGI. The V gene lost 10 bases and the J gene lost 2 bases, with 12 bases spanning the gap.

On this clone: Other nucleotide sequences from this sample produce the same CDR3. The chain combines TRBV18 with TRBJ2-7, with D tentatively TRBD2 (6 bases). CDR1 KGHSH and CDR2 LQKENI come from the germline V gene. Trimming shortened V by 3 bases and J by 2 bases, and 11 bases separated the two germline ends. The CDR3 loop spans 14 amino acids. The CDR3 loop reads CASSPGTPTYEQYF. The CDR3 region has the DNA TGTGCCAGCTCACCCGGGACTCCAACCTACGAGCAGTACTTC.